Listed below are T cell receptor beta chains from one sample, sequenced in a study of shared clonotypes between healthy human individuals. Assay used: immunoSEQ multiplex PCR; TCRdb lists only in-frame clones, some missing. The table records some 2 million clones, approximately 94% of them present only once. Sequencing used naive CD8+ T cells sorted from blood. The receptors originated from a man younger than 35 in good health. Each CDR3 is given with its conserved first and last residue. Fields, in order: clone size, V gene, D gene, J gene, CDR3 protein, CDR3 DNA. A D gene is named only where the DNA matches it firmly. Only part of the rows carry a size: once, few, many, or a class if the clone is expanded.

clone_size: -; v_call: TRBV27; d_call: TRBD2; j_call: TRBJ2-1; cdr3_aa: CASSLGLAGSQAFF; cdr3_nt: TGTGCCAGCAGTTTGGGACTAGCGGGGAGCCAGGCGTTCTTC
clone_size: -; v_call: TRBV5-5; d_call: -; j_call: TRBJ2-2; cdr3_aa: CASSLSISGELFF; cdr3_nt: TGTGCCAGCAGCTTGAGCATATCCGGGGAGCTGTTTTTT
clone_size: once; v_call: TRBV10-1; d_call: -; j_call: TRBJ1-2; cdr3_aa: CASRVGEANYGYTF; cdr3_nt: TGCGCCAGCAGGGTGGGGGAGGCTAACTATGGCTACACCTTC
clone_size: -; v_call: TRBV27; d_call: TRBD1; j_call: TRBJ1-6; cdr3_aa: CASSLTGMANSPLHF; cdr3_nt: TGTGCCAGCAGTTTGACAGGGATGGCGAATTCACCCCTCCACTTT
clone_size: -; v_call: TRBV4-3; d_call: TRBD1; j_call: TRBJ2-4; cdr3_aa: CASSQETQGAEGKNIQYF; cdr3_nt: TGCGCCAGCAGCCAAGAAACGCAGGGGGCCGAGGGCAAAAACATTCAGTACTTC
clone_size: -; v_call: TRBV27; d_call: TRBD1; j_call: TRBJ2-7; cdr3_aa: CASSSVAGTGVNEQYF; cdr3_nt: TGTGCCAGCAGTTCAGTGGCCGGGACAGGGGTTAACGAGCAGTACTTC
clone_size: -; v_call: TRBV5-1; d_call: -; j_call: TRBJ1-2; cdr3_aa: CASSPRGPADGYTF; cdr3_nt: TGCGCCAGCAGCCCCAGGGGCCCCGCGGATGGCTACACCTTC
clone_size: -; v_call: TRBV28; d_call: TRBD1; j_call: TRBJ1-2; cdr3_aa: CASSLSTGLGYTF; cdr3_nt: TGTGCCAGCAGTTTATCGACAGGGCTTGGCTACACCTTC
clone_size: -; v_call: TRBV6-6; d_call: TRBD1; j_call: TRBJ2-7; cdr3_aa: CASSYSTGTDEQYF; cdr3_nt: TGTGCCAGCAGTTACTCGACAGGGACCGACGAGCAGTACTTC
clone_size: -; v_call: TRBV6-5; d_call: -; j_call: TRBJ1-1; cdr3_aa: CASSSNSENTEAFF; cdr3_nt: TGTGCCAGCAGTTCAAACAGTGAGAACACTGAAGCTTTCTTT
clone_size: -; v_call: TRBV6-5; d_call: -; j_call: TRBJ2-2; cdr3_aa: CASTAGANTGELFF; cdr3_nt: TGTGCCAGCACGGCAGGCGCGAACACCGGGGAGCTGTTTTTT
clone_size: -; v_call: TRBV7-2; d_call: TRBD1; j_call: TRBJ2-3; cdr3_aa: CASSPNPGGWVDTQYF; cdr3_nt: TGTGCCAGCAGCCCAAATCCAGGGGGCTGGGTAGATACGCAGTATTTT
clone_size: -; v_call: TRBV5-1; d_call: TRBD2; j_call: TRBJ2-7; cdr3_aa: CASSLFLAGGSYEQYF; cdr3_nt: TGCGCCAGCAGCTTGTTTTTAGCGGGAGGCTCCTACGAGCAGTACTTC
clone_size: -; v_call: TRBV7-9; d_call: TRBD2; j_call: TRBJ2-3; cdr3_aa: CASSFPGRGNTQYF; cdr3_nt: TGTGCCAGCAGCTTTCCCGGGAGGGGGAATACGCAGTATTTT
clone_size: -; v_call: TRBV6-5; d_call: -; j_call: TRBJ2-2; cdr3_aa: CASSYMTGSVPGELFF; cdr3_nt: TGTGCCAGCAGTTACATGACAGGATCCGTCCCCGGGGAGCTGTTTTTT
clone_size: -; v_call: TRBV6-5; d_call: -; j_call: TRBJ1-6; cdr3_aa: CASSYGQGSPLHF; cdr3_nt: TGTGCCAGCAGTTACGGCCAGGGATCACCCCTCCACTTT
clone_size: -; v_call: TRBV7-9; d_call: -; j_call: TRBJ2-5; cdr3_aa: CASSFGGPGEDQETQYF; cdr3_nt: TGTGCCAGCAGCTTTGGAGGGCCAGGGGAAGACCAAGAGACCCAGTACTTC
clone_size: -; v_call: TRBV29-1; d_call: -; j_call: TRBJ2-5; cdr3_aa: CSVHGTPGETQYF; cdr3_nt: TGCAGCGTCCATGGGACCCCGGGAGAGACCCAGTACTTC
clone_size: -; v_call: TRBV6-6; d_call: TRBD1; j_call: TRBJ2-7; cdr3_aa: CASLTGLAREQYF; cdr3_nt: TGTGCCAGCCTGACAGGGTTGGCGCGCGAGCAGTACTTC
clone_size: -; v_call: TRBV21-1; d_call: -; j_call: TRBJ1-2; cdr3_aa: CASSMTTGEGDGYTF; cdr3_nt: TGTGCCAGCAGCATGACCACAGGGGAAGGGGATGGCTACACCTTC
clone_size: once; v_call: TRBV30; d_call: TRBD2; j_call: TRBJ2-7; cdr3_aa: CAWSPGLASYEQYF; cdr3_nt: TGTGCCTGGAGTCCAGGACTAGCTTCCTACGAGCAGTACTTC
clone_size: -; v_call: TRBV7-9; d_call: -; j_call: TRBJ2-2; cdr3_aa: CASSLAQGRELFF; cdr3_nt: TGTGCCAGCAGCTTAGCGCAGGGTCGGGAGCTGTTTTTT
clone_size: -; v_call: TRBV27; d_call: -; j_call: TRBJ1-1; cdr3_aa: CASSYSLGEAFF; cdr3_nt: TGTGCCAGCAGTTACTCCTTAGGTGAAGCTTTCTTT
clone_size: -; v_call: TRBV10-2; d_call: -; j_call: TRBJ1-2; cdr3_aa: CASSEFRESYGYTF; cdr3_nt: TGCGCCAGCAGTGAGTTTAGGGAAAGCTATGGCTACACCTTC
clone_size: once; v_call: TRBV6-5; d_call: TRBD1; j_call: TRBJ2-7; cdr3_aa: CASSPGTGATYEQYF; cdr3_nt: TGTGCCAGCAGTCCCGGGACAGGGGCCACCTACGAGCAGTACTTC
clone_size: -; v_call: TRBV27; d_call: -; j_call: TRBJ2-5; cdr3_aa: CASSYSGQETQYF; cdr3_nt: TGTGCCAGCAGTTACTCAGGACAAGAGACCCAGTACTTC
clone_size: -; v_call: TRBV11-2; d_call: -; j_call: TRBJ2-2; cdr3_aa: CASSLIPGELFF; cdr3_nt: TGTGCCAGCAGCTTAATTCCCGGGGAGCTGTTTTTT
clone_size: -; v_call: TRBV2; d_call: -; j_call: TRBJ1-2; cdr3_aa: CASSGQEYGYTF; cdr3_nt: TGTGCCAGCAGTGGGCAGGAGTATGGCTACACCTTC
clone_size: -; v_call: TRBV4-1; d_call: -; j_call: TRBJ2-7; cdr3_aa: CASSPILSGASYEQYF; cdr3_nt: TGCGCCAGCAGCCCCATCCTCTCAGGGGCGTCCTACGAGCAGTACTTC
clone_size: -; v_call: TRBV25-1; d_call: -; j_call: TRBJ2-3; cdr3_aa: CASSEFQGTDTQYF; cdr3_nt: TGTGCCAGCAGTGAATTCCAGGGAACAGATACGCAGTATTTT
clone_size: -; v_call: TRBV13; d_call: TRBD1; j_call: TRBJ2-3; cdr3_aa: CASSLRQGRTDTQYF; cdr3_nt: TGTGCCAGCAGCTTACGACAGGGCCGCACAGATACGCAGTATTTT
clone_size: once; v_call: TRBV7-7; d_call: TRBD2; j_call: TRBJ2-1; cdr3_aa: CASSLVAGDYNEQFF; cdr3_nt: TGTGCTAGCAGCTTAGTAGCGGGAGACTACAATGAGCAGTTCTTC
clone_size: -; v_call: TRBV4-1; d_call: -; j_call: TRBJ1-1; cdr3_aa: CASSHRENTEAFF; cdr3_nt: TGCGCCAGCAGCCACAGGGAAAACACTGAAGCTTTCTTT
clone_size: -; v_call: TRBV27; d_call: -; j_call: TRBJ2-3; cdr3_aa: CASSLSTPFGSTDTQYF; cdr3_nt: TGTGCCAGCAGTTTATCCACTCCCTTCGGTAGCACAGATACGCAGTATTTT
clone_size: -; v_call: TRBV5-1; d_call: -; j_call: TRBJ2-7; cdr3_aa: CASSLDSPSEQYF; cdr3_nt: TGCGCCAGCAGCTTGGACAGTCCATCCGAGCAGTACTTC
clone_size: -; v_call: TRBV11-2; d_call: -; j_call: TRBJ2-7; cdr3_aa: CATQGGTYEQYF; cdr3_nt: TGTGCCACCCAGGGGGGGACCTACGAGCAGTACTTC
clone_size: -; v_call: TRBV4-1; d_call: TRBD1; j_call: TRBJ2-7; cdr3_aa: CASSQRDRAYEQYF; cdr3_nt: TGCGCCAGCAGCCAGAGGGACAGGGCCTACGAGCAGTACTTC
clone_size: -; v_call: TRBV27; d_call: TRBD1; j_call: TRBJ1-5; cdr3_aa: CASSPGGPFNQPQHF; cdr3_nt: TGTGCCAGCAGTCCAGGGGGTCCGTTCAATCAGCCCCAGCATTTT
clone_size: -; v_call: TRBV15; d_call: TRBD2; j_call: TRBJ2-5; cdr3_aa: CATSRDGLAGETQYF; cdr3_nt: TGTGCCACCAGCAGAGATGGCCTAGCGGGAGAGACCCAGTACTTC
clone_size: -; v_call: TRBV11-2; d_call: -; j_call: TRBJ2-3; cdr3_aa: CASSFGADPTDTQYF; cdr3_nt: TGTGCCAGCAGCTTTGGGGCAGACCCTACAGATACGCAGTATTTT
clone_size: -; v_call: TRBV28; d_call: TRBD2; j_call: TRBJ2-1; cdr3_aa: CASSLASGGFGANNEQFF; cdr3_nt: TGTGCCAGCAGTTTAGCTAGCGGGGGGTTCGGCGCAAACAATGAGCAGTTCTTC
clone_size: once; v_call: TRBV7-9; d_call: TRBD2; j_call: TRBJ2-1; cdr3_aa: CASSLGLAEADEQFF; cdr3_nt: TGTGCCAGCAGCTTAGGACTAGCGGAGGCCGATGAGCAGTTCTTC
clone_size: -; v_call: TRBV6-5; d_call: -; j_call: TRBJ1-2; cdr3_aa: CASSYSRNRDQWGYTF; cdr3_nt: TGTGCCAGCAGTTACTCCCGGAACAGGGACCAGTGGGGCTACACCTTC
clone_size: -; v_call: TRBV29-1; d_call: -; j_call: TRBJ2-2; cdr3_aa: CSVEDLSAGYTGELFF; cdr3_nt: TGCAGCGTTGAAGATCTATCTGCAGGTTACACCGGGGAGCTGTTTTTT
clone_size: once; v_call: TRBV4-3; d_call: -; j_call: TRBJ2-5; cdr3_aa: CASSQDIRAQETQYF; cdr3_nt: TGCGCCAGCAGCCAAGATATTAGGGCCCAAGAGACCCAGTACTTC
clone_size: -; v_call: TRBV5-1; d_call: TRBD2; j_call: TRBJ2-1; cdr3_aa: CASSLSGGYNEQFF; cdr3_nt: TGCGCCAGCAGCCTTAGCGGGGGTTACAATGAGCAGTTCTTC
clone_size: -; v_call: TRBV2; d_call: -; j_call: TRBJ2-1; cdr3_aa: CASTPGNNEQFF; cdr3_nt: TGTGCCAGCACGCCTGGAAACAATGAGCAGTTCTTC
clone_size: -; v_call: TRBV2; d_call: -; j_call: TRBJ2-5; cdr3_aa: CASSENQAVETQYF; cdr3_nt: TGTGCCAGCAGTGAAAACCAAGCGGTGGAGACCCAGTACTTC
clone_size: -; v_call: TRBV15; d_call: TRBD2; j_call: TRBJ2-5; cdr3_aa: CATSGTSGRQETQYF; cdr3_nt: TGTGCCACCAGCGGAACTAGCGGGCGGCAAGAGACCCAGTACTTC
clone_size: once; v_call: TRBV4-1; d_call: -; j_call: TRBJ2-2; cdr3_aa: CASSQDLDPGRLSGELFF; cdr3_nt: TGCGCCAGCAGCCAAGATCTGGATCCGGGTCGTTTATCCGGGGAGCTGTTTTTT
clone_size: -; v_call: TRBV7-9; d_call: TRBD2; j_call: TRBJ2-7; cdr3_aa: CASSLFLAGAYEQYF; cdr3_nt: TGTGCCAGCAGCTTATTTCTAGCGGGAGCCTACGAGCAGTACTTC
clone_size: -; v_call: TRBV15; d_call: TRBD2; j_call: TRBJ2-1; cdr3_aa: CATSYGTSGGNEQFF; cdr3_nt: TGTGCCACCAGCTACGGGACTAGCGGGGGAAATGAGCAGTTCTTC